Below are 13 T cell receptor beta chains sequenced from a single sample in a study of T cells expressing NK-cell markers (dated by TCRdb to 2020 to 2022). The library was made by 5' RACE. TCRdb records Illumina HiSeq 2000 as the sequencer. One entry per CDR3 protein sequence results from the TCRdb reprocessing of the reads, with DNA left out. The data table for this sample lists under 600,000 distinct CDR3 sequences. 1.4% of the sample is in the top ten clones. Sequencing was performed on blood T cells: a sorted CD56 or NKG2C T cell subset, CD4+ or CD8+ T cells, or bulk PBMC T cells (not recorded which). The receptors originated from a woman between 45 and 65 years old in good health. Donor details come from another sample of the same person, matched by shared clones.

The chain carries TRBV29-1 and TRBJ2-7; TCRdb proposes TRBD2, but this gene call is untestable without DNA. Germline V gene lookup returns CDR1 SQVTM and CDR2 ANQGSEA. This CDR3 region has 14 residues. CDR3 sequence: CSVEKAGSRYEQYF.

CDR3 protein: CASSLSSGGEPQYF. The chain recombines TRBV7-6 with TRBJ2-4; TCRdb picks TRBD1, but there is no DNA to check that call. This CDR3 spans 14 amino acids. Germline loops: CDR1 SGHVS, CDR2 FNYEAQ. The whole variable domain, remainder taken from reference TRBV7-6 and TRBJ2-4, is GAGVSQSPRYKVTKRGQDVALRCDPISGHVSLYWYRQALGQGPEFLTYFNYEAQQDKSGLPNDRFSAERPEGSISTLTIQRTEQRDSAMYRCASSLSSGGEPQYFGAGTRLSVL.

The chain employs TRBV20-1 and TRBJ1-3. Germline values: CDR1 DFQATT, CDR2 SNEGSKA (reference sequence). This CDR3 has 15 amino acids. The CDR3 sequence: CSAKINRFSGNTIYF.

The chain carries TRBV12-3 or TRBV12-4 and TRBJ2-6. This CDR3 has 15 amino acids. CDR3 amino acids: CASKSLRLGANVLTF.

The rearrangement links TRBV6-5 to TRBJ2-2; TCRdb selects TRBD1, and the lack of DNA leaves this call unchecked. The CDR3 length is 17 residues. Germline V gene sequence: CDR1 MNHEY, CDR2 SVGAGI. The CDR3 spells CASSPQGGATNTGELFF.

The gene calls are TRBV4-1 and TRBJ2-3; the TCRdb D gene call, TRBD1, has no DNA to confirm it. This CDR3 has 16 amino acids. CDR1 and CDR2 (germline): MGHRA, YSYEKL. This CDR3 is CASSQVGTGSTDTQYF.

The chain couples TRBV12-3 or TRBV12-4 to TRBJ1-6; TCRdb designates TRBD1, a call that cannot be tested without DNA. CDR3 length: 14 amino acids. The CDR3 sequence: CASSLQGGNSPLHF.

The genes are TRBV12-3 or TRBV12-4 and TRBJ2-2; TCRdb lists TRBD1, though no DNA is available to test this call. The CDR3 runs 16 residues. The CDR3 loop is CASSPPGQGATGELFF.

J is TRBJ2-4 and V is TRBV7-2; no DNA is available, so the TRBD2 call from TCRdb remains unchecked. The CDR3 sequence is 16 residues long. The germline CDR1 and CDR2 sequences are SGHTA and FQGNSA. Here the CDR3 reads CASSLVGSEAKNIQYF.

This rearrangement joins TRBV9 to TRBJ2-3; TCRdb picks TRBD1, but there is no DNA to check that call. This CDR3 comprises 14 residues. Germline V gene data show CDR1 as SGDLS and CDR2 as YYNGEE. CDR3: CASSPTPLPHTQYF.

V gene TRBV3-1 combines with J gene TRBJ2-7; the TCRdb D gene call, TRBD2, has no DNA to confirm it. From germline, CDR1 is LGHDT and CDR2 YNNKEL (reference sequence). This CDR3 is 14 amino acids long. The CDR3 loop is CASSPRTSGSEQYF.

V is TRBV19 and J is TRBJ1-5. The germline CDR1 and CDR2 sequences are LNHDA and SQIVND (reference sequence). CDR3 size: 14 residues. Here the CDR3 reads CASDYGGLNQPQHF.

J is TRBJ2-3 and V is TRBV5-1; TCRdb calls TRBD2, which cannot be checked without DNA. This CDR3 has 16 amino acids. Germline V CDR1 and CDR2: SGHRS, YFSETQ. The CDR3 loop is CASGTTSGRSTDTQYF.